This T cell receptor beta chain is drawn from a study of shared clonotypes between healthy human individuals. Turning to this clone: Its antigen is unidentified.

Per the authors' pipeline: For the immunoSEQ data, sequences were junction-only without quality scores, so filtering differed. This table comes from immunoSEQ multiplex PCR, and its TCRdb copy is limited to in-frame clones, with some not included. V, J and clone size were drawn from that table, and D and trimming were deduced from the DNA. The data contain around 1.6 million clones, 95% to 99% of them singletons. Overall study results and limits: Expectations were that clonotype sharing among donors would be affected by sequencing depth. The donor pool, a small one, limited the genetic and exposure-history diversity represented. For sorted subsets, rarefaction showed incomplete sequencing despite large depth.

The receptor was derived from a young man in good health. Input material: naive CD4+ T cells sorted from blood. Subset reported: CD45RA+ positively selected.

The CDR3: CASRRGNQPQHF. CDR3 nucleotides: TGTGCCAGTAGGCGGGGCAATCAGCCCCAGCATTTT. J is TRBJ1-5 and V is TRBV25-1; no definite D call. Germline V gene lookup returns CDR1 MGHDK and CDR2 SYGVNS. The CDR3 runs 12 residues. V was shortened by 9 bases and J by 2 bases, with 8 bases between the two germline ends.